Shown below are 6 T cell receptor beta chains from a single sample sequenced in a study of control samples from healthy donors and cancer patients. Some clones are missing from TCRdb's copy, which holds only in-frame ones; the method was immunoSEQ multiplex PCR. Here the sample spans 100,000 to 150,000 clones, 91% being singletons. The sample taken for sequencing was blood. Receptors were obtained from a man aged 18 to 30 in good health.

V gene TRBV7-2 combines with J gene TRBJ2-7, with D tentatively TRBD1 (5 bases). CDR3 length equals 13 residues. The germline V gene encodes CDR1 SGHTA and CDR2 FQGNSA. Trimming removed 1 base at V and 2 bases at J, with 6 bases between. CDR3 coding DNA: TGTGCCAGCAGCTTAGACAGGACCTACGAGCAGTACTTC. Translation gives CASSLDRTYEQYF.

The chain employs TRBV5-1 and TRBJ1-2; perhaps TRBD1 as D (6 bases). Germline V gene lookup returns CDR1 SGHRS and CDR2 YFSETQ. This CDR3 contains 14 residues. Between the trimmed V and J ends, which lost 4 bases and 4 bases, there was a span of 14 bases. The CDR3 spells CASSRDISGYGYTF. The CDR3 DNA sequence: TGCGCCAGCAGCAGGGACATTTCGGGCTATGGCTACACCTTC. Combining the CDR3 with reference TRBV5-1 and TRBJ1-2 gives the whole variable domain KAGVTQTPRYLIKTRGQQVTLSCSPISGHRSVSWYQQTPGQGLQFLFEYFSETQRNKGNFPGRFSGRQFSNSRSEMNVSTLELGDSALYLCASSRDISGYGYTFGSGTRLTVV.

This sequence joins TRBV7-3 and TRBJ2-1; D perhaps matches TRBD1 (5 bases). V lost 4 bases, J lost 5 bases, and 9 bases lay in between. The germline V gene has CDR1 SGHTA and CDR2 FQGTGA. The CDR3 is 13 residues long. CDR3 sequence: CASSYDRNNEQFF. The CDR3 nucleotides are TGTGCCAGCAGCTACGACAGAAACAATGAGCAGTTCTTC.

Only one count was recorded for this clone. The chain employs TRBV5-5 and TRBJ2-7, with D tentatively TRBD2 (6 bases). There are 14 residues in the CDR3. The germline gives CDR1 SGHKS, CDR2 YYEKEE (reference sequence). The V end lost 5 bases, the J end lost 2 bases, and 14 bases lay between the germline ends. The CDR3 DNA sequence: TGTGCCAGCAGACCCCCGGGGGAAGCCTACGAGCAGTACTTC. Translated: CASRPPGEAYEQYF.

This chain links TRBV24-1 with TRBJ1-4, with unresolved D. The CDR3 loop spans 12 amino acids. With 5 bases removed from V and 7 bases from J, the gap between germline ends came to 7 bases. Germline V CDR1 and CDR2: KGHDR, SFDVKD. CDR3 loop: CATSAEPEKLFF. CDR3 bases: TGTGCCACCAGTGCAGAACCTGAAAAACTGTTTTTT.

The CDR3 DNA reads TGCGCCAGCAGCCCGGGGACAAAACTCGGACCCCTCCACTTT. Translated, it gives CASSPGTKLGPLHF. This sequence joins TRBV5-1 and TRBJ1-6, with D possibly matching TRBD1 (6 bases). Trimming removed 4 bases from V and 12 bases from J, with 17 bases in between. This CDR3 has 14 amino acids. Per germline, CDR1 SGHRS and CDR2 YFSETQ. Full variable domain (rest looked up from reference TRBV5-1 and TRBJ1-6): KAGVTQTPRYLIKTRGQQVTLSCSPISGHRSVSWYQQTPGQGLQFLFEYFSETQRNKGNFPGRFSGRQFSNSRSEMNVSTLELGDSALYLCASSPGTKLGPLHFGNGTRLTVT.